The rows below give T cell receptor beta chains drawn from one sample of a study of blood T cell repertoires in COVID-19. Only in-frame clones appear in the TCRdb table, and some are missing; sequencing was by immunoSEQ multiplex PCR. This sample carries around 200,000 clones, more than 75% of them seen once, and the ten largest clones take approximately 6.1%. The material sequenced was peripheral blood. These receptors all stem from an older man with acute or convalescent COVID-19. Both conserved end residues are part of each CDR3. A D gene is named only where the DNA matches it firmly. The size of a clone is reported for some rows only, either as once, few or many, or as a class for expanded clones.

CASSQQGETQYF | TGTGCCAGCAGCCAACAGGGGGAGACCCAGTACTTC | TRBV4-2 | . | 12 | . | TRBJ2-5
CASSIPRGANQPQHF | TGTGCCAGCAGTATCCCCCGGGGGGCGAATCAGCCCCAGCATTTT | TRBV28 | . | 15 | . | TRBJ1-5
CASRPQLAGVPQYF | TGTGCCAGCAGGCCGCAACTAGCGGGGGTCCCCCAGTACTTC | TRBV28 | TRBD2 | 14 | . | TRBJ2-5
CASSVERDTYNEQFF | TGTGCCAGCAGCGTAGAGCGGGACACCTACAATGAGCAGTTCTTC | TRBV9 | . | 15 | . | TRBJ2-1
CASSLYRQEYEQYF | TGTGCCAGCAGTTTATACAGGCAAGAGTACGAGCAGTACTTC | TRBV28 | . | 14 | . | TRBJ2-7
CASRDGQGSYNEQFF | TGTGCCAGTAGAGACGGGCAGGGTTCCTACAATGAGCAGTTCTTC | TRBV19 | . | 15 | . | TRBJ2-1
CAWSTGGGGNTIYF | TGTGCCTGGAGCACAGGGGGGGGTGGAAACACCATATATTTT | TRBV30 | TRBD1 | 14 | . | TRBJ1-3
CASSQAGLAGPDTQYF | TGTGCCAGCAGCCAAGCGGGACTAGCAGGCCCAGATACGCAGTATTTT | TRBV4-2 | TRBD2 | 16 | . | TRBJ2-3
CASSQARGAGNTIYF | TGTGCCAGCAGCCAAGCCAGGGGGGCTGGAAACACCATATATTTT | TRBV14 | TRBD1 | 15 | few | TRBJ1-3
CSANVDRGWGAFF | TGCAGCGCGAACGTGGACAGGGGATGGGGAGCTTTCTTT | TRBV29-1 | TRBD1 | 13 | . | TRBJ1-1
CASSFWQNTEAFF | TGTGCCAGCAGTTTCTGGCAGAACACTGAAGCTTTCTTT | TRBV27 | . | 13 | . | TRBJ1-1
CASSLAQGQPQHF | TGCGCCAGCAGCTTGGCCCAGGGCCAGCCCCAGCATTTT | TRBV5-1 | . | 13 | . | TRBJ1-5
CASSFPASREESYEQYF | TGTGCCAGCAGTTTCCCCGCTTCGCGGGAGGAATCCTACGAGCAGTACTTC | TRBV28 | TRBD2 | 17 | . | TRBJ2-7
CASSEATHGYTF | TGTGCCAGCAGTGAAGCGACTCATGGCTACACCTTC | TRBV6-1 | . | 12 | . | TRBJ1-2
CASSPAGSSYNEQFF | TGTGCCAGCTCGCCGGCCGGGAGCTCCTACAATGAGCAGTTCTTC | TRBV18 | . | 15 | once | TRBJ2-1
CASSPRTGNTGELFF | TGTGCCAGCAGCCCCAGAACAGGGAACACCGGGGAGCTGTTTTTT | TRBV9 | . | 15 | . | TRBJ2-2
CASSVAGGITGELFF | TGTGCCAGTAGCGTAGCGGGAGGGATCACCGGGGAGCTGTTTTTT | TRBV19 | TRBD2 | 15 | . | TRBJ2-2
CASSPDKANNEKLFF | TGTGCCAGCAGCCCCGACAAGGCCAATAATGAAAAACTGTTTTTT | TRBV4-2 | . | 15 | . | TRBJ1-4
CASSPDRLGGYTF | TGCGCCAGCAGTCCTGACAGGTTGGGTGGCTACACCTTC | TRBV5-1 | . | 13 | once | TRBJ1-2
CASSVESLRTEQFF | TGTGCCAGCAGCGTAGAGTCACTGCGTACTGAGCAGTTCTTC | TRBV9 | . | 14 | . | TRBJ2-1
CASSDPKAGTDTQYF | TGTGCCAGCAGTGACCCGAAAGCGGGAACAGATACGCAGTATTTT | TRBV2 | TRBD2 | 15 | . | TRBJ2-3
CASSLGGHADTQYF | TGTGCCAGCAGCTTGGGCGGACACGCAGATACGCAGTATTTT | TRBV11-3 | . | 14 | . | TRBJ2-3
CASSLELAAGELFF | TGTGCCAGCAGCTTAGAGCTAGCGGCCGGGGAGCTGTTTTTT | TRBV7-9 | TRBD2 | 14 | . | TRBJ2-2
CATSDPLGLAGADTQYF | TGTGCTACCAGTGATCCTTTGGGACTAGCGGGAGCAGATACGCAGTATTTT | TRBV24-1 | TRBD2 | 17 | . | TRBJ2-3
CAAARGSYNEQFF | TGTGCCGCAGCTCGGGGCTCCTACAATGAGCAGTTCTTC | TRBV7-9 | . | 13 | . | TRBJ2-1
CATSDLTTSGISDTQYF | TGTGCCACCAGTGACCTAACAACTAGCGGGATCTCAGATACGCAGTATTTT | TRBV24-1 | TRBD2 | 17 | . | TRBJ2-3
CASSPFRSIAGGSYNEQFF | TGTGCCAGCAGTCCCTTCAGGAGTATAGCGGGAGGCTCCTACAATGAGCAGTTCTTC | TRBV28 | TRBD2 | 19 | . | TRBJ2-1
CAWSRGTDTGELFF | TGTGCCTGGTCGAGAGGGACAGACACCGGGGAGCTGTTTTTT | TRBV30 | TRBD1 | 14 | . | TRBJ2-2
CASSLTSAWTDTQYF | TGTGCCAGCAGCTTGACTAGTGCCTGGACAGATACGCAGTATTTT | TRBV7-3 | . | 15 | . | TRBJ2-3
CAIRPGRGVQETQYF | TGTGCCATCAGACCCGGTAGGGGTGTCCAAGAGACCCAGTACTTC | TRBV10-3 | . | 15 | . | TRBJ2-5
CASSGGQGWRNTIYF | TGTGCCAGCAGCGGAGGACAGGGCTGGAGAAACACCATATATTTT | TRBV9 | TRBD1 | 15 | . | TRBJ1-3
CAAGPGNKQPQHF | TGTGCTGCGGGGCCAGGGAACAAACAGCCCCAGCATTTT | TRBV28 | . | 13 | . | TRBJ1-5
CASSLALFTDTQYF | TGTGCCAGCAGCTTAGCCCTATTCACAGATACGCAGTATTTT | TRBV7-2 | . | 14 | . | TRBJ2-3
CASSQNRNTEAFF | TGTGCCAGCAGCCAAAACAGGAACACTGAAGCTTTCTTT | TRBV3-1/TRBV3-2 | . | 13 | . | TRBJ1-1
CASSLEGRGPYEQYF | TGCGCCAGCAGCTTGGAGGGCAGGGGGCCCTACGAGCAGTACTTC | TRBV5-1 | TRBD1 | 15 | once | TRBJ2-7
CASSEGQGPVNTEAFF | TGTGCCAGCAGTGAGGGACAGGGACCCGTGAACACTGAAGCTTTCTTT | TRBV6-1 | TRBD1 | 16 | . | TRBJ1-1
CASRRGTGGTEAFF | TGTGCCAGCAGGAGGGGGACAGGGGGCACTGAAGCTTTCTTT | TRBV6-5 | TRBD1 | 14 | . | TRBJ1-1
CSATEASGPYEQYF | TGCAGCGCCACTGAGGCTAGCGGGCCCTACGAGCAGTACTTC | TRBV29-1 | TRBD2 | 14 | . | TRBJ2-7
CASSVDSGLASLFF | TGTGCCAGCAGCGTAGATAGTGGCTTAGCTTCCCTGTTCTTC | TRBV9 | . | 14 | . | TRBJ2-1
CASSLTIAGGLGEQFF | TGTGCCAGCAGCCTCACGATAGCGGGAGGTCTCGGGGAGCAGTTCTTC | TRBV9 | TRBD2 | 16 | . | TRBJ2-1
CASSIVETGTNEQFF | TGTGCCAGTAGTATAGTAGAGACAGGGACCAATGAGCAGTTCTTC | TRBV19 | TRBD1 | 15 | . | TRBJ2-1
CASSLTGYQETQYF | TGTGCCAGCAGCTTAACAGGGTACCAAGAGACCCAGTACTTC | TRBV5-6 | . | 14 | . | TRBJ2-5